The 32 T cell receptor beta chains presented below share a single source sample, sequenced in a study of breast tumors, draining lymph nodes, adjacent tissues. Axillary draining lymph nodes of breast cancer patients supplied the node samples. TCRdb reanalysed the multiplex PCR reads using MiXCR and keeps one entry per CDR3 protein. There are about 180,000 distinct CDR3 sequences in the sample; 30% to 35% occur only once, and about 3.9% lies in the top ten. Sequencing was carried out using axillary lymph node tissue. These receptors were taken from a female donor with breast cancer. Some clones in this sample may be carry-over from other donors' samples.

This clonotype has a count of ten or more. The CDR3 loop is CASTDRSNSPLHF. CDR3 in DNA: TGTGCCAGCACCGACAGGTCTAATTCACCCCTCCACTTT. The V and J genes are TRBV7-9 and TRBJ1-6; a weak D match, TRBD1 (6 bases). The CDR3 runs 13 residues. The germline V gene encodes CDR1 SEHNR and CDR2 FQNEAQ (reference sequence). The V end was cut by 7 bases, the J end by 6 bases, with 10 bases between.

A remark on this clonotype: It is unclear where the CDR3 begins or ends on the DNA, so no DNA is shown, and the CDR3 is as TCRdb lists it. This sequence joins TRBV20-1 and TRBJ1-5. Germline CDR1 reads DFQATT; CDR2 reads SNEGSKA (reference sequence). The CDR3 has 11 residues if both end residues are counted. CDR3 sequence: CSVARGSYEHF.

In this sample, this clonotype turned up many times. Sequence at one end of the junction differs from germline and may be a read error. The J gene is TRBJ1-2, the V gene TRBV7-2; D perhaps matches TRBD1 (6 bases). This CDR3 comprises 15 residues. In germline, CDR1 is SGHTA, CDR2 FQGNSA. CDR3 DNA: TGTGCCAGCAGCTTACGGGAAGGGGGTGTTTCTGGCTACCCCTTC. This gives the protein CASSLREGGVSGYPF.

This clonotype came up a few times. This chain joins TRBV29-1 and TRBJ1-1; D not certain. CDR3 length equals 12 residues. The V end lost 6 bases, the J end lost 0 bases, and 8 bases lay between the germline ends. From germline, CDR1 is SQVTM and CDR2 ANQGSEA. CDR3 residues: CSVRDLNTEAFF. In nucleotides, the CDR3 is TGCAGCGTAAGAGACTTGAACACTGAAGCTTTCTTT.

This clonotype has ten or more counts. The J gene is TRBJ2-7, the V gene TRBV10-2; the D is unclear. CDR3 length: 10 residues. CDR1 is WSHSY, CDR2 SAAADI, per germline. The V gene lost 9 bases and the J gene lost 3 bases, with 6 bases spanning the gap. The CDR3 bases are TGCGCCAGTGGATTCTACGAGCAGTACTTC. Translation: CASGFYEQYF.

This clonotype showed up many times. The chain uses TRBV13 and TRBJ1-3; D call uncertain. The germline gives CDR1 PRHDT, CDR2 FYEKMQ (reference sequence). V was shortened by 0 bases and J by 2 bases, with 5 bases between the two germline ends. This CDR3 is 14 amino acids long. Here the CDR3 DNA reads TGTGCCAGCAGCTTAGGGAGGACTGGAAACACCATATATTTT. The encoded protein is CASSLGRTGNTIYF. Variable domain in full (rest from reference TRBV13 and TRBJ1-3): AAGVIQSPRHLIKEKRETATLKCYPIPRHDTVYWYQQGPGQDPQFLISFYEKMQSDKGSIPDRFSAQQFSDYHSELNMSSLELGDSALYFCASSLGRTGNTIYFGEGSWLTVV.

This clonotype was found many times. The rearrangement links TRBV4-1 to TRBJ2-7, with 9 positions matching TRBD2. The germline CDR1 and CDR2 sequences are MGHRA and YSYEKL. Trimming took 0 bases from V and 6 from J; bases not matched to a gene: 21. CDR3 size: 20 residues. CDR3 residues: CASSQDWAGGPNGVLSEQYF. CDR3 coding DNA: TGCGCCAGCAGCCAAGATTGGGCGGGAGGGCCGAATGGAGTCCTGTCCGAGCAGTACTTC.

This clonotype was seen a single time. Given a much more abundant clone one base away, this may be a read error. The chain carries TRBV19 and TRBJ2-1; TRBD2 matches at 9 bases. CDR3 length: 17 amino acids. Germline V gene lookup returns CDR1 LNHDA and CDR2 SQIVND (reference sequence). In DNA form, the CDR3 reads TGTGCCAGTAGTATGGAAGAAGCGGGAGGCTCCTACAATGAGCAGTCCTTC. Translating it yields CASSMEEAGGSYNEQSF.

Notes on this clonotype: Just one base apart from a much larger clone, this may be a read error. The chain combines TRBV14 with TRBJ2-5; D tentatively fits TRBD1 or TRBD2 (5 bases each). CDR3 length: 14 amino acids. CDR1 SGHDN and CDR2 FVKESK come from the germline V gene. CDR3 bases: TGTGCCAGCAGTCCAAGAGGGGCAGCAGAGACCCAGTCCTTC. Its translation: CASSPRGAAETQSF.

This clonotype appeared many times. The chain is built from TRBV9 and TRBJ2-3; TRBD2 aligns across 10 bases. Germline lookup yields CDR1 SGDLS and CDR2 YYNGEE. The CDR3 has 16 amino acids. V was pared by 0 bases and J by 2 bases, with 3 bases of the junction left unmatched. The CDR3 nucleotides read TGTGCCAGCAGCGTAGGAGCGGGAGGGCCCACAGATACGCAGTATTTT. This codes for CASSVGAGGPTDTQYF.

Turning to this clonotype: A read error may be the cause here, since a much bigger clone is one base away. V usage is TRBV19 and J usage is TRBJ2-7; the D gene is possibly TRBD1 (5 bases). Trimming removed 6 bases at V and 2 bases at J, with 14 bases between. The germline CDR1 and CDR2 sequences are LNHDA and SQIVND (reference sequence). The CDR3 has 14 residues. CDR3 loop: CASRYDRRAYEQYF. The CDR3 DNA is TGTGCCAGTAGATACGACAGAAGGGCCTACGAGCAGTACTTC.

In this sample, this clonotype turned up many times. This chain joins TRBV20-1 and TRBJ2-3, with 7 bases fitting TRBD2. Germline values: CDR1 DFQATT, CDR2 SNEGSKA (reference sequence). J was trimmed by 4 bases and V by 0 bases; bases with no gene match: 4. This CDR3 contains 14 residues. DNA of the CDR3: TGCAGTGCTAGAGAGGGACTAATTTCAGATACGCAGTATTTT. Protein sequence: CSAREGLISDTQYF.

The V and J genes are TRBV29-1 and TRBJ2-1; maybe TRBD1 (6 bases). The V and J ends lost 5 bases and 2 bases respectively, with 13 bases between them. Germline CDR1 is SQVTM and CDR2 is ANQGSEA. The CDR3 is 14 amino acids. For the CDR3, the DNA is TGCAGCGTTTCAGGAAGACAGGCCTACAATGAGCAGTTCTTC. This encodes CSVSGRQAYNEQFF.

This clonotype showed up just a few times. This clone may be a read error of a much larger clone one base away. This chain links TRBV20-1 with TRBJ2-7; D tentatively reads TRBD1 or TRBD2 (5 bases each). CDR3 length: 13 amino acids. The germline gives CDR1 DFQATT, CDR2 SNEGSKA (reference sequence). The CDR3 nucleotides read TGCAGTGCTAGAGATCGGGGACCATACGCGCAGTACTTC. This translates into CSARDRGPYAQYF.

Concerning this clonotype itself: This likely comes from a read error, as the CDR3 has no conserved phenylalanine or tryptophan at its end. The DNA is left out, because the CDR3 cannot be placed on it with certainty; the CDR3 is given as TCRdb lists it. The rearrangement links TRBV19 to TRBJ1-3. Per the germline V gene, CDR1 is LNHDA and CDR2 is SQIVND (reference sequence). The CDR3 adds up to 16 amino acids, both ends counted. The CDR3 loop is CASSIHSLSSGNTICS.

The V gene is TRBV6-2 or TRBV6-3, the J gene TRBJ2-7; 7 positions match TRBD1. This CDR3 is 13 amino acids long. V gave up 6 bases and J gave up 6 bases; unmatched junction bases: 8. Germline loops: CDR1 MNHEY, CDR2 SVGEGT. The CDR3 protein is CASSQDRAVEQYF. CDR3 nucleotide sequence: TGTGCCAGCAGCCAAGACAGGGCCGTCGAGCAGTACTTC.

This clonotype showed up many times. CDR3 DNA: TGTGCCTGGACGACGGGGAGCAACAATCAGCCCCAGCATTTT. It specifies CAWTTGSNNQPQHF. This chain joins TRBV30 and TRBJ1-5; no reliable D call. The CDR3 has 14 residues. The V and J ends lost 4 bases and 3 bases respectively, with 13 bases between them. Germline loops: CDR1 GTSNPN, CDR2 SVGIG (reference sequence).

This chain joins TRBV6-5 and TRBJ1-5; possibly TRBD1 for D (6 bases). V lost 2 bases and J 6 bases, leaving 11 bases between the germline ends. Germline V CDR1 and CDR2: MNHEY, SVGAGI. The CDR3 runs to 14 residues. CDR3 nucleotides: TGTGCCAGCAGTTACCAGGGGACTAGTCAGCCCCAGCATTTT. It is translated as CASSYQGTSQPQHF.

This clonotype showed up many times. This chain joins TRBV19 and TRBJ1-5, with a tentative D call TRBD1 (5 bases). The CDR3 totals 15 residues. The V gene lost 3 bases and the J gene lost 0 bases, with 9 bases spanning the gap. The germline V gene has CDR1 LNHDA and CDR2 SQIVND (reference sequence). The CDR3 DNA is TGTGCCAGTAGTATCGGACATATTAGCAATCAGCCCCAGCATTTT. Translated: CASSIGHISNQPQHF. The full variable domain, rest sourced from reference TRBV19 and TRBJ1-5, is DGGITQSPKYLFRKEGQNVTLSCEQNLNHDAMYWYRQDPGQGLRLIYYSQIVNDFQKGDIAEGYSVSREKKESFPLTVTSAQKNPTAFYLCASSIGHISNQPQHFGDGTRLSIL.

Details on this clonotype: It may be a read error: a sequence one base away is much more abundant. The chain combines TRBV6-6 with TRBJ2-7; 11 positions agree with TRBD2. The CDR3 is made up of 15 amino acids. CDR1 is MNHNY and CDR2 is SVGAGI in the germline V gene (reference sequence). The trim removed 5 bases at V and 4 bases at J, leaving 7 bases unmatched. CDR3 sequence: CASSPTSGRGYEQYF. The CDR3 DNA sequence: TGTGCCAGCAGTCCCACTAGCGGGAGAGGGTACGAGCAGTACTTC.

A note on this clonotype: The junction differs from germline at one of its ends, possibly a read error. The chain is built from TRBV7-3 and TRBJ2-1; D gene ambiguous. Germline lookup yields CDR1 SGHTA and CDR2 FQGTGA. This CDR3 is 14 amino acids long. CDR3 nucleotides: TGTGCCAGCAGCTTAAGGTTAGGGCACAATGGGCAGTTCTTC. It specifies CASSLRLGHNGQFF.

This chain joins TRBV15 and TRBJ2-7; 9 nucleotides match TRBD1. The ends lost 3 bases at V and 2 bases at J; junction bases unmatched: 8. This CDR3 spans 16 amino acids. The germline V gene has CDR1 LNHNV and CDR2 YYDKDF (reference sequence). This CDR3 reads CATSSPGQGLPYEQYF. The CDR3 region has the DNA TGTGCCACCAGCAGCCCGGGACAGGGTCTCCCCTACGAGCAGTACTTC.

V usage is TRBV10-2 and J usage is TRBJ2-1; 7 bases map to TRBD1. The J segment lost 5 bases and the V segment lost 3 bases, leaving 7 bases of the junction unmatched. The germline gives CDR1 WSHSY, CDR2 SAAADI. This CDR3 comprises 15 residues. The CDR3 region has the DNA TGCGCCAGCAGTGAAGTCTGGGGACAGAACAATGAGCAGTTCTTC. It encodes CASSEVWGQNNEQFF.

This clonotype was recorded a few times. The chain combines TRBV28 with TRBJ1-2, with a tentative D call TRBD1 (5 bases). V lost 7 bases, J lost 4 bases, and 16 bases lay in between. The germline V gene encodes CDR1 MDHEN and CDR2 SYDVKM. The CDR3 extends over 14 amino acids. CDR3 in amino acids: CASTPQGTLYGYTF. DNA for the CDR3: TGTGCCAGCACCCCGCAGGGCACCCTCTATGGCTACACCTTC.

The chain is built from TRBV6-1 and TRBJ2-7; D assignment may be TRBD1 or TRBD2 (7 bases each). CDR1 is MNHNS and CDR2 is SASEGT in the germline V gene. This CDR3 comprises 14 residues. V was pared by 7 bases and J by 4 bases, with 17 bases between. The CDR3 DNA sequence: TGTGCCAGCATTTCCGACAGGGAGGGATACGAGCAGTACTTC. It codes for CASISDREGYEQYF.

Many counts were recorded for this clonotype. The gene calls are TRBV2 and TRBJ2-1; D not certain. The CDR3 contains 12 residues. Trimming took 9 bases from V and 3 from J, leaving 9 bases between them. Germline loops: CDR1 SNHLY, CDR2 FYNNEI. The CDR3 reads CARTTVYNEQFF. DNA of the CDR3: TGTGCCAGAACTACGGTCTACAATGAGCAGTTCTTC.

The chain combines TRBV19 with TRBJ1-2; D call uncertain. The CDR3 runs to 13 residues. V lost 5 bases and J lost 2, with 9 bases in between. The germline V gene encodes CDR1 LNHDA and CDR2 SQIVND (reference sequence). The chain's CDR3 is CASSFTGNYGYTF. The CDR3 region has the DNA TGTGCCAGTAGTTTTACGGGGAACTATGGCTACACCTTC.

This clonotype has ten or more counts. The chain is built from TRBV7-3 and TRBJ2-2, with 11 bases matching TRBD2. The CDR3 has 15 amino acids. Germline lookup yields CDR1 SGHTA and CDR2 FQGTGA. With 5 bases clipped from V and 7 bases from J, the junction kept 6 bases outside the gene matches. This CDR3 is CASSTGLAGSGELFF. CDR3 sequence (DNA): TGTGCCAGCAGCACTGGACTAGCGGGTAGCGGGGAGCTGTTTTTT.

This sequence joins TRBV7-9 and TRBJ1-1; D might be TRBD1 (5 bases). CDR1 is SEHNR, CDR2 FQNEAQ, per germline (reference sequence). With 5 bases removed from V and 4 bases from J, the gap between germline ends came to 32 bases. The CDR3 extends over 20 amino acids. CDR3 in DNA: TGTGCCAGCAGCCAAGGTTGGGAATTCGGGACCCGCTTACCCCTCACTGAAGCTTTCTTT. Its protein product is CASSQGWEFGTRLPLTEAFF.

This clonotype showed up just once. Possible read error: a much larger clone is one base away. The chain has TRBV5-4 and TRBJ2-3, with unresolved D. The V gene's germline CDR1 is SGHNT and CDR2 YYREEE (reference sequence). CDR3 length equals 12 residues. V lost 7 bases and J 3 bases, leaving 9 bases between the germline ends. CDR3 protein: CASGSLTDTQYF. The CDR3 nucleotides read TGTGCCAGCGGCTCCTTGACAGATACGCAGTATTTT.

At least ten counts were recorded for this clonotype. V usage is TRBV19 and J usage is TRBJ2-5, with 7 nucleotides matching TRBD1. CDR1 and CDR2 from the germline V gene are LNHDA and SQIVND (reference sequence). This CDR3 has 14 amino acids. The trim removed 6 bases at V and 2 bases at J, leaving 6 bases unmatched. In DNA, the CDR3 is TGTGCCAGTAGGCCACAGGGGCGGCAAGAGACCCAGTACTTC. Its translation is CASRPQGRQETQYF.

This clonotype was recorded a few times. This chain connects TRBV7-2 to TRBJ1-1; TRBD1 matches at 8 bases. J was trimmed by 6 bases and V by 2 bases; bases with no gene match: 17. CDR3 length: 18 amino acids. Germline V gene sequence: CDR1 SGHTA, CDR2 FQGNSA. CDR3 DNA: TGTGCCAGCAGCTTAAGGGGGGGCCGGGACAGGAGTAATCCTGAAGCTTTCTTT. Its translation is CASSLRGGRDRSNPEAFF.